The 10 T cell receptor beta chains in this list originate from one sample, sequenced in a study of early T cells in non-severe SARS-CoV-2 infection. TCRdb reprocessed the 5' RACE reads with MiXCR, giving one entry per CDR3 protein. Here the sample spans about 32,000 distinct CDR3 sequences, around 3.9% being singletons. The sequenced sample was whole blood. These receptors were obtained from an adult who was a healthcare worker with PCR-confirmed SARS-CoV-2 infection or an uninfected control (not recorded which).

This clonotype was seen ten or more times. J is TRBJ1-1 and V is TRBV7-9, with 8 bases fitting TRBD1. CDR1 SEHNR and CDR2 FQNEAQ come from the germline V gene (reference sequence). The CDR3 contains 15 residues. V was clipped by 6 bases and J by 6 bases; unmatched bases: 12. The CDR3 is CASSLGQGATAEAFF. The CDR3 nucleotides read TGTGCCAGCAGTTTGGGCCAGGGGGCAACGGCTGAAGCTTTCTTT.

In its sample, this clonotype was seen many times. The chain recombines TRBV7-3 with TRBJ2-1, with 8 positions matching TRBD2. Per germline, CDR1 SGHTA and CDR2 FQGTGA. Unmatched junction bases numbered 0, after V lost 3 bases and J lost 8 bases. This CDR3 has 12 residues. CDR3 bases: TGTGCCAGCAGCTTTAGCGGGGATGAGCAGTTCTTC. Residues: CASSFSGDEQFF.

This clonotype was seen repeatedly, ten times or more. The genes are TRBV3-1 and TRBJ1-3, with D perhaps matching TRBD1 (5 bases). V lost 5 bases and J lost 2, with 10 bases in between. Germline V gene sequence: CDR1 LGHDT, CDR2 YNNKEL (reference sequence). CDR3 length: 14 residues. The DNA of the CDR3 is TGTGCCAGCAGCAAAGGAGGGGCTGGAAACACCATATATTTT. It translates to CASSKGGAGNTIYF.

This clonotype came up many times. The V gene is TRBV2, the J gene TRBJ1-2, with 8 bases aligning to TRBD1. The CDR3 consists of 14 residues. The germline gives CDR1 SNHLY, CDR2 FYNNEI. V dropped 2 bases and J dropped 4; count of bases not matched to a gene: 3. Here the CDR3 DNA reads TGTGCCAGCAGTGAACAGGGGGCAGCCTATGGCTACACCTTC. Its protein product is CASSEQGAAYGYTF.

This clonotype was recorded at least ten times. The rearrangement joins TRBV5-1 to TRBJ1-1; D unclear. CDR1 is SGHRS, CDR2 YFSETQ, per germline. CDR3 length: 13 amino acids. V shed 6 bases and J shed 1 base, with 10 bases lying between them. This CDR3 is CASKIRGNTEAFF. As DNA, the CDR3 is TGCGCCAGCAAAATCCGCGGGAACACTGAAGCTTTCTTT.

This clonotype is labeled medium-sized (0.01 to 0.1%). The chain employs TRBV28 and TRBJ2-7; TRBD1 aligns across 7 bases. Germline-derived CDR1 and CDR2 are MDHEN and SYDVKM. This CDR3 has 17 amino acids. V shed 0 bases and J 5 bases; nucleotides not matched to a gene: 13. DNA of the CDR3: TGTGCCAGCAGTTTATGGAGACAGGGACGCACCAGGGACGAGCAGTACTTC. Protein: CASSLWRQGRTRDEQYF. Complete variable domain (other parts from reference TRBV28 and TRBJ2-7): DVKVTQSSRYLVKRTGEKVFLECVQDMDHENMFWYRQDPGLGLRLIYFSYDVKMKEKGDIPEGYSVSREKKERFSLILESASTNQTSMYLCASSLWRQGRTRDEQYFGPGTRLTVT.

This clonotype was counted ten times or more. This CDR3 reads CATSDWGAGANVLTF. CDR3 sequence (DNA): TGTGCCACCAGTGATTGGGGGGCTGGGGCCAACGTCCTGACTTTC. The V call is TRBV24-1, the J call TRBJ2-6; TRBD2 is a possible D gene (6 bases). The CDR3 has 15 residues. CDR1 is KGHDR, CDR2 SFDVKD, per germline. Trimming removed 2 bases from V and 2 bases from J, with 6 bases in between.

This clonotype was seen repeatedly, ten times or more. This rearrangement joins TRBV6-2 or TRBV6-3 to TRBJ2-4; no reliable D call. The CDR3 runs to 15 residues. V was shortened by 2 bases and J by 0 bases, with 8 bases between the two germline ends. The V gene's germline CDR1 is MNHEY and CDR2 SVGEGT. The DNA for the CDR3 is TGTGCCAGCAGTTACGGGAAAGTAGCCAAAAACATTCAGTACTTC. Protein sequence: CASSYGKVAKNIQYF.

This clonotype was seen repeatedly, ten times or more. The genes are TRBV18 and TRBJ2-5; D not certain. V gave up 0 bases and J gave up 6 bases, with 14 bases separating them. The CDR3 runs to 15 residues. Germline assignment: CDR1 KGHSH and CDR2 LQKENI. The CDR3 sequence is CASSPPSLEIQTQYF. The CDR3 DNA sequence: TGTGCCAGCTCACCACCTTCACTGGAGATTCAGACCCAGTACTTC.

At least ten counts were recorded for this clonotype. CDR3 loop: CASSFGQGYYTDTQYF. CDR3 nucleotides: TGTGCCAGCAGCTTCGGACAGGGATATTATACAGATACGCAGTATTTT. The V gene is TRBV12-3 or TRBV12-4, the J gene TRBJ2-3, with 8 bases fitting TRBD1. Losses at the gene ends were 6 bases for V and 3 bases for J; bases not matched to a gene: 11. The CDR3 totals 16 residues.